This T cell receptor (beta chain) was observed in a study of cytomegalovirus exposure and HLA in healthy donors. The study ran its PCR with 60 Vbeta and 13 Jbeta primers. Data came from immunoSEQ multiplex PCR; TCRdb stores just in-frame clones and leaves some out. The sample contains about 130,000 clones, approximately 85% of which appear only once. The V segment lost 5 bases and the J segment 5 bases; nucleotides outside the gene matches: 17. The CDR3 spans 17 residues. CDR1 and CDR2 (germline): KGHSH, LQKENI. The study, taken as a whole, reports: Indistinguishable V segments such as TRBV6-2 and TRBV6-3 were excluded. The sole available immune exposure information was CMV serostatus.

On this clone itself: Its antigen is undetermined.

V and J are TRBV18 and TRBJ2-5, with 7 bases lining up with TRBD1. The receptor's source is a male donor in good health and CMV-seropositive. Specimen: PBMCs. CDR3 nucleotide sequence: TGTGCCAGCTCAACCTCCTATTCGACAGGGAGCAGGGAGACCCAGTACTTC. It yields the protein CASSTSYSTGSRETQYF.